The clone carrying this T cell receptor (beta chain) has a handful of counts. This entry is derived from a study of CD8+CD57+ T cells in acquired aplastic anemia. Genomic DNA provided the template from which TCR beta VDJ and CDR3 profiles were obtained. TCRdb re-analysed the reads in MiXCR, keeping a single row per CDR3 protein. Here the sample spans some 170,000 distinct CDR3 sequences, around 40% being singletons. The germline CDR1 and CDR2 sequences are MNHNS and SASEGT. V shed 5 bases, J shed 1 base, and the junction held 7 bases outside the gene matches. The CDR3 runs to 16 residues. The sequence came from a human donor in good health. V and J are TRBV6-1 and TRBJ2-3, with 9 bases that match TRBD2. The sequenced sample consisted of sorted CD4+, CD8+, or CD8+CD57+ T cells (not recorded which) from PBMCs. In nucleotides, the CDR3 is TGTGCCAGCAGTATAATTAGGACTAGCGGCACAGATACGCAGTATTTT. Translating it yields CASSIIRTSGTDTQYF.